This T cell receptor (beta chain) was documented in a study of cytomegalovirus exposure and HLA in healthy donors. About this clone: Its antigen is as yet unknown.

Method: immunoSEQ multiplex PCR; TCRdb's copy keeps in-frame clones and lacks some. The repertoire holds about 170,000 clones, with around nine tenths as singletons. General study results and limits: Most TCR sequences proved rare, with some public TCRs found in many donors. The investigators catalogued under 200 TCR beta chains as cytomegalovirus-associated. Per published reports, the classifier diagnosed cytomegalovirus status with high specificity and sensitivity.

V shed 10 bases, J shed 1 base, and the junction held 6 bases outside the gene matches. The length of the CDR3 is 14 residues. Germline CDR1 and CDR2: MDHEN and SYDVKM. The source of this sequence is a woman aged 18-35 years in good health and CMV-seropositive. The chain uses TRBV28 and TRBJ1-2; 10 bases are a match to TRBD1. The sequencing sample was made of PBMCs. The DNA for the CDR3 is TGTGCCATCCCCGGGACAGGGGTTAACTATGGCTACACCTTC. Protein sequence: CAIPGTGVNYGYTF.